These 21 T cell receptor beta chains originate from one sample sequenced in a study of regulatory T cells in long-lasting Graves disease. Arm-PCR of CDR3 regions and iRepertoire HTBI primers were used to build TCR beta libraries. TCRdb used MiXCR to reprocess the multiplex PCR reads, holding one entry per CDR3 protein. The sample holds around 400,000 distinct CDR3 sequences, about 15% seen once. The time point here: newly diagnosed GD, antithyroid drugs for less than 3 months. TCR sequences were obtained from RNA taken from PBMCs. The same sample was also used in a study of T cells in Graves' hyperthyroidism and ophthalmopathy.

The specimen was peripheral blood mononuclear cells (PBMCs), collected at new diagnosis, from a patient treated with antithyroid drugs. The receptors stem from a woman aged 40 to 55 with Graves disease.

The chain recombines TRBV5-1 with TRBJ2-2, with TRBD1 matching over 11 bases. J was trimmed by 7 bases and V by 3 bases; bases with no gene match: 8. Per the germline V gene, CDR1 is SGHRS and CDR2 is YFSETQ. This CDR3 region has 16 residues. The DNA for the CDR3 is TGCGCCAGCAGCTACGGACAGGGGGCGGTAGGCGGGGAGCTGTTTTTT. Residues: CASSYGQGAVGGELFF.

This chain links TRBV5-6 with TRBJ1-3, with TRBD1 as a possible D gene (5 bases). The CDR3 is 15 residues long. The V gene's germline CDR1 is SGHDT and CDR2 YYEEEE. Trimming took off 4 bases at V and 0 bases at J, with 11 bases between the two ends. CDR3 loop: CASSQAGVSGNTIYF. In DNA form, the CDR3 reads TGTGCCAGCAGCCAGGCGGGGGTCTCTGGAAACACCATATATTTT.

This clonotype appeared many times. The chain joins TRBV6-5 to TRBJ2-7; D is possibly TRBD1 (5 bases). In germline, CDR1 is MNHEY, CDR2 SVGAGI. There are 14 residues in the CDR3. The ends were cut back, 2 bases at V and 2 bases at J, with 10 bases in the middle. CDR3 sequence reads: CASSYGAGTYEQYF. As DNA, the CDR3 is TGTGCCAGCAGTTACGGGGCAGGAACCTACGAGCAGTACTTC.

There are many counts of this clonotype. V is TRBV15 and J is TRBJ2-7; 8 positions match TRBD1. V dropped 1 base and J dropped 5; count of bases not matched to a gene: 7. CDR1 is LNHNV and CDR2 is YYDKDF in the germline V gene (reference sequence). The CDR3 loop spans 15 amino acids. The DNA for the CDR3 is TGTGCCACCAGCAGAGGGGCGGGACAGGTAAACGAGCAGTACTTC. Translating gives CATSRGAGQVNEQYF.

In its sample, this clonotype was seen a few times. The CDR3, as DNA: TGTGCCAGCAGTTTACTGGCGGGAGGCCCCAAAAACATTCAGTACTTC. Protein: CASSLLAGGPKNIQYF. This chain links TRBV27 with TRBJ2-4; 8 nucleotides agree with TRBD2. This CDR3 is 16 amino acids long. The germline gives CDR1 MNHEY, CDR2 SMNVEV (reference sequence). V shed 2 bases, J shed 2 bases, and the junction held 5 bases outside the gene matches.

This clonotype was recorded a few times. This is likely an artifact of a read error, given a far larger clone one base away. The CDR3 is CASSLYLLAGGGPYNGQFF. The CDR3 bases are TGTGCCAGCAGTCTATACTTACTAGCGGGAGGGGGCCCCTACAATGGGCAGTTCTTC. The chain uses TRBV12-3 or TRBV12-4 and TRBJ2-3; 13 nucleotides align to TRBD2. The DNA matches TRBJ2-1 better at its end, which makes the J call doubtful. The length of the CDR3 is 19 residues.

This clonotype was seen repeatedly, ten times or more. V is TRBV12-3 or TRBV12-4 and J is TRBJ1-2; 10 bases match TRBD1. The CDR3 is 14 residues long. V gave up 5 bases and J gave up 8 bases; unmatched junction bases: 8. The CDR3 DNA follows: TGTGCCAGCAGTCGGACAGGGGGTCGAGGAGGCTACACCTTC. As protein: CASSRTGGRGGYTF.

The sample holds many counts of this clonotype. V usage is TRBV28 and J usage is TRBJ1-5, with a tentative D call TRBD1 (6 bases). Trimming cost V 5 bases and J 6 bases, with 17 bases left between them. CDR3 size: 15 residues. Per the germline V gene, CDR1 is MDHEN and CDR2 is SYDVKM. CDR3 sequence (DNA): TGTGCCAGCAGTCCACGGACAGAAGTCCCTCAGCCCCAGCATTTT. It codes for CASSPRTEVPQPQHF. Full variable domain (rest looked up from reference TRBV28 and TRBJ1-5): DVKVTQSSRYLVKRTGEKVFLECVQDMDHENMFWYRQDPGLGLRLIYFSYDVKMKEKGDIPEGYSVSREKKERFSLILESASTNQTSMYLCASSPRTEVPQPQHFGDGTRLSIL.

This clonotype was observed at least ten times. The CDR3: CSARGQGQGIGNEQFF. The CDR3 nucleotides are TGCAGTGCTAGAGGCCAGGGACAGGGGATTGGCAATGAGCAGTTCTTC. V and J are TRBV20-1 and TRBJ2-1; TRBD1 matches 10 bases. This CDR3 has 16 residues. Per germline, CDR1 DFQATT and CDR2 SNEGSKA (reference sequence). J gave up 6 bases and V 1 base, and 9 bases lay outside the gene matches.

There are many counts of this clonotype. This CDR3 reads CASSRGLAQETQYF. The CDR3 nucleotides are TGTGCCAGCAGCAGGGGACTAGCGCAGGAGACGCAGTATTTT. This chain connects TRBV13 to TRBJ2-3; TRBD2 matches 10 bases. Germline loops: CDR1 PRHDT, CDR2 FYEKMQ (reference sequence). The CDR3 sequence is 14 residues long. J was trimmed by 9 bases and V by 5 bases; bases with no gene match: 8. The whole variable domain, filled in from reference TRBV13 and TRBJ2-3, reads AAGVIQSPRHLIKEKRETATLKCYPIPRHDTVYWYQQGPGQDPQFLISFYEKMQSDKGSIPDRFSAQQFSDYHSELNMSSLELGDSALYFCASSRGLAQETQYFGPGTRLTVL.

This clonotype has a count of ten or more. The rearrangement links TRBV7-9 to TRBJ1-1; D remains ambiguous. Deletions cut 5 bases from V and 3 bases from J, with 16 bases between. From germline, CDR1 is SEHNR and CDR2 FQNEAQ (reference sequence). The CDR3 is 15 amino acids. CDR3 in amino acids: CASSPNPKVDTEAFF. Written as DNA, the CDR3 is TGTGCCAGCAGCCCTAACCCGAAGGTTGACACTGAAGCTTTCTTT.

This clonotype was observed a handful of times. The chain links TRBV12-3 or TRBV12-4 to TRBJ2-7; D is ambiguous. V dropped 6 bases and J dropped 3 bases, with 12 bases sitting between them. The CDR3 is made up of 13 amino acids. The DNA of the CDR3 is TGTGCCAGCAGCCACGGACGGATCTACGAGCAGTACTTC. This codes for CASSHGRIYEQYF.

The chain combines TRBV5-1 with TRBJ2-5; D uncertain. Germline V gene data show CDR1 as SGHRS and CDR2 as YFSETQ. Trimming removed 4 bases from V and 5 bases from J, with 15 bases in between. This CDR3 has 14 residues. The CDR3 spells CASSPSPSRETQYF. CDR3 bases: TGCGCCAGCAGCCCGTCCCCTTCGAGGGAGACCCAGTACTTC.

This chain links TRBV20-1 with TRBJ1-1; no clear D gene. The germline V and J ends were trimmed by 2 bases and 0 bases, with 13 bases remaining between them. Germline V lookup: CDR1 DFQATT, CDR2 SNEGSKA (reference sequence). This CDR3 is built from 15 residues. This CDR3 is CSARNVREMNTEAFF. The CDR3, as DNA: TGCAGTGCTAGAAATGTGCGGGAGATGAACACTGAAGCTTTCTTT.

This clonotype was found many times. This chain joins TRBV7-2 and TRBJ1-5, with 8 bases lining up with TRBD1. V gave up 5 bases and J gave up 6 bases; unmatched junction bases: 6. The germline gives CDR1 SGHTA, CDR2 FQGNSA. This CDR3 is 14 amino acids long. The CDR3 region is CASSPDRGGQPQHF. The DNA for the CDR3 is TGTGCCAGCAGCCCCGACAGGGGCGGTCAGCCCCAGCATTTT.

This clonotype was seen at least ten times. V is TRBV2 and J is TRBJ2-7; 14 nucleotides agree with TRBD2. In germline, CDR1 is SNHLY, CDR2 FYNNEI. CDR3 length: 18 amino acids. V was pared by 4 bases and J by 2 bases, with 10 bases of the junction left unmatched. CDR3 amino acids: CASSVKFGTSGRTYEQYF. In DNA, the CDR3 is TGTGCCAGCAGTGTGAAGTTCGGGACTAGCGGGAGAACCTACGAGCAGTACTTC.

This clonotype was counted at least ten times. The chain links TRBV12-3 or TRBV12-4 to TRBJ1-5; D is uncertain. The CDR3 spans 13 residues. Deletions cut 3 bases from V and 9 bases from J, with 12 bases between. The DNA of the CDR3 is TGTGCCAGCAGTTTGATTGAGGGAGGGCCCCAGCATTTT. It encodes CASSLIEGGPQHF.

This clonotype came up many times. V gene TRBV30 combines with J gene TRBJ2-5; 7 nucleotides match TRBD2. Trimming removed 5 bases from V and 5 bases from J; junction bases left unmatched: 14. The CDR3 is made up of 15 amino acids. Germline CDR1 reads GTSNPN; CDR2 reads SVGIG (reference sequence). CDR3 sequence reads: CAWSLQGGVRETQYF. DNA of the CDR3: TGTGCCTGGTCCCTCCAGGGAGGGGTCCGGGAGACCCAGTACTTC.

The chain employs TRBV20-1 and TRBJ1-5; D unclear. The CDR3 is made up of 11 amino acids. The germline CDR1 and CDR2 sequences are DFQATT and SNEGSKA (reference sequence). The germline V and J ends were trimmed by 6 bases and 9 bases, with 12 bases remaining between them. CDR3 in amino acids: CSANINGPQHF. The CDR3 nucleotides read TGCAGTGCGAACATAAATGGGCCCCAGCATTTT.

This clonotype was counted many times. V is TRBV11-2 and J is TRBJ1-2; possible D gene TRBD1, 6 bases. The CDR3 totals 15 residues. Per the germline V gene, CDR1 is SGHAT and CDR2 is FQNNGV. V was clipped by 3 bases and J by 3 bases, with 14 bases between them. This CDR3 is CASSLRGGADYGYTF. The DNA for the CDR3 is TGTGCCAGCAGCTTGCGGGGGGGCGCCGACTATGGCTACACCTTC.

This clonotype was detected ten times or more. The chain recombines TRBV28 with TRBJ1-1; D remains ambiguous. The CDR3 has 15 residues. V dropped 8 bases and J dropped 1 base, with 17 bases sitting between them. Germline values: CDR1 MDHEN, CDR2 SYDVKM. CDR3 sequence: CASVREVTANTEAFF. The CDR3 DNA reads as TGTGCCAGCGTCCGGGAAGTGACGGCGAACACTGAAGCTTTCTTT.